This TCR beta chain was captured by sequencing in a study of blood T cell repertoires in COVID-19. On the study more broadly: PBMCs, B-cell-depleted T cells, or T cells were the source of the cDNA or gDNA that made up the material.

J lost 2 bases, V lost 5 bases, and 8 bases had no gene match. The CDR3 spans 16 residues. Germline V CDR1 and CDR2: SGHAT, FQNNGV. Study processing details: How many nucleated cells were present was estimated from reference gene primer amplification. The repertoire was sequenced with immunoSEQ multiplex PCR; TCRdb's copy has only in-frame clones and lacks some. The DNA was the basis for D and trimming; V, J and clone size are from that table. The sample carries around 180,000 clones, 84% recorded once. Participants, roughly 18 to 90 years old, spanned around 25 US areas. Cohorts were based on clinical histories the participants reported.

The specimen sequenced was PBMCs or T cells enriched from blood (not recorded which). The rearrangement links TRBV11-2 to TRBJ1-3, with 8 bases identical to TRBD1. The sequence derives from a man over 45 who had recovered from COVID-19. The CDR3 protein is CASSELDRVTGNTIYF. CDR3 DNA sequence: TGTGCCAGCAGCGAATTGGACAGGGTGACTGGAAACACCATATATTTT.